A single sample is the source of the 17 T cell receptor beta chains below, sequenced in a study of patients and donors after allogeneic stem cell transplantation. TCRdb called the RT-PCR reads again in MiXCR, with one record for every CDR3 protein. Among under 30,000 distinct CDR3 sequences listed, around 30% were seen once. The sequenced sample consisted of blood, either unsorted or a sorted T cell fraction (not recorded which). These receptors were obtained from a human donor who was either an allogeneic HSCT recipient or a stem cell or donor lymphocyte infusion donor (not recorded which). It is not recorded whose cells these are; they may come from a transplant donor.

This clonotype appeared many times. The chain has TRBV29-1 and TRBJ1-1; D not resolved. Trimming left V 4 bases short and J 7 bases short, with 13 bases between. The CDR3 has 12 residues. Germline CDR1 is SQVTM and CDR2 is ANQGSEA. The CDR3 loop reads CSVARLDGEAFF. The CDR3 DNA follows: TGCAGCGTTGCCAGGCTCGACGGTGAAGCTTTCTTT.

This clonotype was seen many times. The CDR3 spells CSAWDLGRNQPQHF. The CDR3 DNA reads as TGCAGTGCCTGGGACCTGGGAAGAAATCAGCCCCAGCATTTT. The chain joins TRBV20-1 to TRBJ1-5; D might be TRBD1 (5 bases). This CDR3 has 14 residues. Germline V lookup: CDR1 DFQATT, CDR2 SNEGSKA (reference sequence). Deletions cut 6 bases from V and 4 bases from J, with 16 bases between.

The chain is built from TRBV20-1 and TRBJ1-2, with a tentative D call TRBD1 (6 bases). V was trimmed by 2 bases and J by 4 bases, leaving 8 bases between them. This CDR3 spans 12 amino acids. Germline CDR1 DFQATT, CDR2 SNEGSKA (reference sequence). The CDR3, as DNA: TGCAGTGCTAGAACAGGGCCCTATGGCTACACCTTC. Translating gives CSARTGPYGYTF.

This clonotype was seen many times. The rearrangement uses TRBV12-3 or TRBV12-4 and TRBJ2-3, with a possible D match to TRBD1 (6 bases). V shed 6 bases and J shed 12 bases, with 13 bases lying between them. The CDR3 length is 11 residues. CDR3 in amino acids: CASSFTGTQYF. The CDR3 DNA is TGTGCCAGCAGCTTTACAGGGACCCAGTATTTT.

By sample fraction, this clonotype is medium-sized. The rearrangement joins TRBV6-6 to TRBJ1-2, with D hard to call. This CDR3 has 15 residues. Germline V lookup: CDR1 MNHNY, CDR2 SVGAGI (reference sequence). V lost 2 bases to trimming and J lost 4 bases, with 14 bases between them. The CDR3 protein is CASSYQAFGVYGYTF. The CDR3 nucleotides read TGTGCCAGCAGTTACCAGGCTTTTGGGGTCTATGGCTACACCTTC.

This clonotype was picked up a small number of times. The genes are TRBV7-2 and TRBJ1-3; perhaps TRBD1 as D (5 bases). Trimming removed 11 bases at V and 4 bases at J, with 12 bases between. Per germline, CDR1 SGHTA and CDR2 FQGNSA. The CDR3 consists of 12 residues. CDR3 nucleotide sequence: TGTGCCGGTGGGGGTGGAGGAAACACCATATATTTT. It encodes CAGGGGGNTIYF.

This sequence joins TRBV6-1 and TRBJ1-1, with a tentative D call TRBD1 (6 bases). Germline loops: CDR1 MNHNS, CDR2 SASEGT. Trimming stripped 7 bases from V and 3 bases from J, with 12 bases between. The CDR3 length is 13 residues. The CDR3 region is CASTRDTHTEAFF. In nucleotides, the CDR3 is TGTGCCAGCACCCGGGACACCCACACTGAAGCTTTCTTT.

This chain links TRBV4-2 with TRBJ1-4, with D unresolved. Germline values: CDR1 LGHNA, CDR2 YNFKEQ. The V end was cut by 1 base, the J end by 7 bases, with 13 bases between. The CDR3 runs to 15 residues. The CDR3 here is CASSQGGLVGEKLFF. CDR3 in DNA: TGTGCCAGCAGCCAAGGTGGGCTCGTGGGTGAAAAACTGTTTTTT.

The V gene is TRBV20-1, the J gene TRBJ2-5, with D uncertain. Trimming cost V 3 bases and J 5 bases, with 13 bases left between them. CDR3 length: 13 amino acids. Germline CDR1 and CDR2: DFQATT and SNEGSKA (reference sequence). Written as DNA, the CDR3 is TGCAGTGCTAGGGGTAGCCCCGGGGAGACCCAGTACTTC. Translating it yields CSARGSPGETQYF.

The gene calls are TRBV9 and TRBJ2-2; 13 bases fit TRBD2. Germline CDR1 and CDR2: SGDLS and YYNGEE. The CDR3 sequence is 19 residues long. The trim removed 3 bases at V and 4 bases at J, leaving 12 bases unmatched. DNA of the CDR3: TGTGCCAGCAGCGGGAGGGGACTAGCGGGGCCACGCGGCACCGGGGAGCTGTTTTTT. Encoded protein: CASSGRGLAGPRGTGELFF.

Concerning this clonotype: One end of the junction varies from germline; a read error may be responsible. This chain links TRBV27 with TRBJ2-7, with TRBD1 matching over 8 bases. CDR1 and CDR2 from the germline V gene are MNHEY and SMNVEV (reference sequence). This CDR3 is 16 amino acids long. The DNA of the CDR3 is TGTGCCAGCAGTCCCGTGGGACAGGCCAGCTCCTACGTGCAGTACTTC. Its translation is CASSPVGQASSYVQYF.

This clonotype has only a few counts. V and J are TRBV28 and TRBJ2-7; possible D gene TRBD2, 6 bases. The CDR3 loop spans 12 amino acids. CDR1 and CDR2 (germline): MDHEN, SYDVKM. Trimming removed 2 bases from V and 6 bases from J, with 8 bases in between. CDR3 sequence reads: CASSLGGGEQYV. The CDR3 DNA reads as TGTGCCAGCAGTTTAGGGGGAGGCGAGCAGTACGTC.

The rearrangement links TRBV6-6 to TRBJ1-2; 7 nucleotides align to TRBD1. The CDR3 totals 13 residues. Trimming removed 6 bases from V and 4 bases from J; junction bases left unmatched: 5. The germline V gene encodes CDR1 MNHNY and CDR2 SVGAGI (reference sequence). The CDR3 bases are TGTGCCAGCAGCCCCGACAGGGCCTATGGCTACACCTTC. Its protein product is CASSPDRAYGYTF.

J is TRBJ1-2 and V is TRBV5-1; no reliable D call. The ends were cut back, 2 bases at V and 4 bases at J, with 12 bases in the middle. The CDR3 is 14 residues long. From germline, CDR1 is SGHRS and CDR2 YFSETQ. The CDR3, as DNA: TGCGCCAGCAGCTTTTCCCCCGGGAGCTATGGCTACACCTTC. Amino acid sequence: CASSFSPGSYGYTF.

The V and J genes are TRBV20-1 and TRBJ2-7, with a weak D call TRBD1 (5 bases). Germline V gene sequence: CDR1 DFQATT, CDR2 SNEGSKA (reference sequence). Trimming stripped 0 bases from V and 3 bases from J, with 12 bases between. This CDR3 is 14 amino acids long. This chain's CDR3 is CSARDRVGLYEQYV. In DNA form, the CDR3 reads TGCAGTGCTAGAGACAGGGTCGGCCTCTACGAGCAGTACGTC.

This clonotype was found many times. Here the CDR3 DNA reads TGCAGTGCTAGGAGGGGAGTTAGCACCGGGGAGCTGTTTTTT. It specifies CSARRGVSTGELFF. The V gene is TRBV20-1, the J gene TRBJ2-2; D possibly uses TRBD1 or TRBD2 (5 bases each). Germline-derived CDR1 and CDR2 are DFQATT and SNEGSKA (reference sequence). Trimming removed 3 bases from V and 4 bases from J, with 12 bases in between. The CDR3 has 14 residues.

This clonotype was picked up many times. V and J are TRBV4-1 and TRBJ1-4, with 8 bases that match TRBD1. Germline V CDR1 and CDR2: MGHRA, YSYEKL. V gave up 3 bases and J gave up 8 bases; unmatched junction bases: 5. CDR3 length: 14 amino acids. This CDR3 is CASSHRGQGEKLFF. In nucleotides, the CDR3 is TGCGCCAGCAGCCATCGCGGACAGGGCGAAAAACTGTTTTTT.